This T cell receptor (beta chain) was recorded in a study of shared clonotypes between healthy human individuals. Study-wide background: Donors were a couple of women and a few men aged 18 to 49. Findings and caveats of the study: The four-donor shared clonotypes exceeded non-shared clonotypes in generation probability, with non-shared ones scoring lower.

This clone was found once. Its target is not known. Germline lookup yields CDR1 MNHEY and CDR2 SMNVEV (reference sequence). The V gene end was trimmed by 4 bases and the J gene end by 14 bases; junction bases not matched to a gene: 17. The CDR3 runs to 16 residues. Partitioning of CD4+ cells yielded a CD45RA+ naive subset and a CD45RA-negative memory subset. TCRdb's copy holds only in-frame clones and misses some; the assay was immunoSEQ multiplex PCR. The sample lists some 2,500,000 clones; approximately 94% were seen once. V is TRBV27 and J is TRBJ1-6; 7 bases agree with TRBD1. The origin of this receptor is a young man in good health. Some clones in this sample may be carry-over from other donors' samples. Input material: naive CD4+ T cells from PBMCs. Subset here: CD45RA+ positively selected. The CDR3 DNA reads as TGTGCCAGCAGTTCCCCGACTGCCAACAGGGGTCGCACCCTCCACTTT. This codes for CASSSPTANRGRTLHF.